Listed below are T cell receptor beta chains from one sample, sequenced in a study of cytomegalovirus exposure and HLA in healthy donors. This table comes from immunoSEQ multiplex PCR, and its TCRdb copy is limited to in-frame clones, with some not included. The table has fewer than 200,000 clones, approximately 74% seen once. The material sequenced was PBMCs. Source of these receptors: a woman in her 30s in good health and CMV-seronegative. Each CDR3 is given with its conserved first and last residue. The D gene is left open where the match is weak. Clone size is stated in some rows and not others, as once, few, many or a class when expanded.

CASSPSGLETQYF | TGTGCCAGCAGCCCAAGCGGTTTAGAGACCCAGTACTTC | - | TRBV7-2 | - | TRBJ2-5
CASSPPVGGTGYWDGYTF | TGTGCCAGCAGCCCACCCGTCGGCGGGACAGGGTATTGGGATGGCTACACCTTC | - | TRBV7-8 | TRBD1 | TRBJ1-2
CASTLESYSNQPQHF | TGTGCTAGTACCTTAGAGAGTTATAGCAATCAGCCCCAGCATTTT | - | TRBV12-5 | - | TRBJ1-5
CASSVKERTGELFF | TGTGCCAGCAGTGTCAAGGAGAGAACCGGGGAGCTGTTTTTT | - | TRBV2 | - | TRBJ2-2
CASTPGTAVGANVLTF | TGTGCCAGCACGCCGGGGACAGCAGTTGGGGCCAACGTCCTGACTTTC | - | TRBV2 | TRBD1 | TRBJ2-6
CASSFPGRGANYGYTF | TGTGCCAGCAGCTTCCCGGGTCGCGGGGCGAACTATGGCTACACCTTC | - | TRBV7-2 | - | TRBJ1-2
CASSQDSSRGREKLFF | TGCGCCAGCAGCCAAGATAGCAGCAGGGGGCGTGAAAAACTGTTTTTT | - | TRBV4-3 | TRBD1 | TRBJ1-4
CASSSLGQADEKLFF | TGTGCCAGCAGCTCACTGGGACAGGCTGATGAAAAACTGTTTTTT | few | TRBV5-4 | TRBD1 | TRBJ1-4
CAWSQDSEAFF | TGTGCCTGGAGTCAGGACAGTGAAGCTTTCTTT | - | TRBV30 | - | TRBJ1-1
CASSTGTIGTEAFF | TGCGCCAGCAGCACCGGGACAATAGGCACTGAAGCTTTCTTT | - | TRBV5-1 | - | TRBJ1-1
CASSYLGGSSYEQYF | TGTGCCAGCAGTTACCTGGGAGGGAGCTCCTACGAGCAGTACTTC | few | TRBV6-5 | TRBD2 | TRBJ2-7
CASSQGGSAGGSNNEQFF | TGCGCCAGCAGCCAGGGGGGTTCGGCGGGAGGGTCGAACAATGAGCAGTTCTTC | - | TRBV5-1 | TRBD2 | TRBJ2-1
CASSADRADSPLHF | TGCGCCAGCAGCGCGGACAGGGCGGATTCACCCCTCCACTTT | few | TRBV5-1 | TRBD1 | TRBJ1-6
CASRPMGRGIQYF | TGTGCCAGCAGGCCCATGGGGCGAGGCATTCAGTACTTC | - | TRBV6-5 | - | TRBJ2-4
CASRSRRAGAYEQYF | TGTGCCAGCAGATCCCGGAGGGCGGGGGCCTACGAGCAGTACTTC | - | TRBV7-2 | TRBD2 | TRBJ2-7
CASSFGGTSGELEQYF | TGCGCCAGCAGTTTTGGAGGGACTAGCGGGGAGTTGGAGCAGTACTTC | - | TRBV5-1 | TRBD2 | TRBJ2-5
CASSQDPGTSLRYADTQYF | TGCGCCAGCAGCCAAGATCCGGGGACTAGCTTGAGGTACGCAGATACGCAGTATTTT | - | TRBV4-1 | TRBD2 | TRBJ2-3
CASSLTGIQETQYF | TGTGCCAGCAGCCTTACAGGGATCCAAGAGACCCAGTACTTC | - | TRBV6-6 | - | TRBJ2-5
CASSLARTGELFF | TGCGCCAGCAGCTTGGCACGGACCGGGGAGCTGTTTTTT | - | TRBV5-1 | - | TRBJ2-2
CASSQGDILQETQYF | TGTGCCAGCAGCCAAGGGGACATCCTCCAAGAGACCCAGTACTTC | - | TRBV14 | - | TRBJ2-5
CASRDETGSETQYF | TGTGCCAGTAGGGACGAGACAGGGTCAGAGACCCAGTACTTC | - | TRBV19 | TRBD1 | TRBJ2-5
CASSDRWGGNTIYF | TGTGCCAGCAGCGACAGGTGGGGCGGAAACACCATATATTTT | - | TRBV5-4 | - | TRBJ1-3
CASRRTGMNTEAFF | TGTGCCAGCAGGAGGACAGGGATGAACACTGAAGCTTTCTTT | few | TRBV5-4 | TRBD1 | TRBJ1-1
CGVDPQDRQYNYGYTF | TGCGGCGTTGACCCACAGGACAGGCAATACAACTATGGCTACACCTTC | - | TRBV29-1 | TRBD1 | TRBJ1-2
CASSPTDVSGFYNSPLHF | TGTGCCAGCAGTCCCACCGACGTCAGCGGTTTCTATAATTCACCCCTCCACTTT | - | TRBV27 | - | TRBJ1-6
CASSLKGAGNTEAFF | TGTGCCAGCAGCTTAAAGGGGGCCGGGAACACTGAAGCTTTCTTT | few | TRBV7-9 | TRBD1 | TRBJ1-1
CSVGQGDYGYTF | TGCAGCGTCGGACAGGGGGACTATGGCTACACCTTC | few | TRBV29-1 | TRBD1 | TRBJ1-2
CASFPDRVAHSDTEQYF | TGCGCCAGCTTTCCGGACAGGGTAGCCCACTCGGATACCGAGCAGTACTTC | - | TRBV5-1 | TRBD1 | TRBJ2-7
CASGLVGEQFF | TGTGCTAGTGGTTTGGTTGGCGAGCAGTTCTTC | - | TRBV12-5 | - | TRBJ2-1
CASSRGGSSYNEQFF | TGTGCCAGCTCGCGGGGGGGGAGCTCCTACAATGAGCAGTTCTTC | - | TRBV6-4 | TRBD2 | TRBJ2-1
CASSIRLAGGDTQYF | TGTGCCAGTAGTATTAGGCTAGCGGGAGGGGATACGCAGTATTTT | - | TRBV19 | TRBD2 | TRBJ2-3
CASTPDRAVENQPQHF | TGTGCCAGCACACCGGACAGGGCGGTCGAAAATCAGCCCCAGCATTTT | - | TRBV2 | TRBD1 | TRBJ1-5
CASSPGRGYYGYTF | TGTGCCAGCAGCCCGGGGAGGGGGTACTATGGCTACACCTTC | - | TRBV6-5 | - | TRBJ1-2
CASSLELSSTDTQYF | TGTGCCAGCAGTTTAGAACTGTCTAGCACAGATACGCAGTATTTT | - | TRBV28 | - | TRBJ2-3
CASRTDQPQHF | TGTGCCAGCAGAACTGATCAGCCCCAGCATTTT | - | TRBV28 | - | TRBJ1-5
CASSPGLAGDAEQFF | TGTGCCAGCAGCCCGGGACTAGCGGGAGACGCTGAGCAGTTCTTC | - | TRBV9 | TRBD2 | TRBJ2-1
CASSPPDSDYGYTF | TGTGCCAGCTCACCACCGGACAGCGACTATGGCTACACCTTC | - | TRBV18 | - | TRBJ1-2
CASRVGRQGSGEQFF | TGTGCCAGCAGGGTAGGGCGACAGGGATCGGGTGAGCAGTTCTTC | few | TRBV6-6 | TRBD1 | TRBJ2-1
CASSLAGGDEKLFF | TGTGCCAGCAGCTTAGCTGGGGGGGATGAAAAACTGTTTTTT | once | TRBV7-9 | - | TRBJ1-4
CASSQAVLNQPQHF | TGCGCCAGCAGCCAAGCGGTGTTAAATCAGCCCCAGCATTTT | - | TRBV4-1 | - | TRBJ1-5
CASSKDRDYYGYTF | TGTGCCAGCAGCAAGGACAGGGACTACTATGGCTACACCTTC | - | TRBV7-2 | TRBD1 | TRBJ1-2